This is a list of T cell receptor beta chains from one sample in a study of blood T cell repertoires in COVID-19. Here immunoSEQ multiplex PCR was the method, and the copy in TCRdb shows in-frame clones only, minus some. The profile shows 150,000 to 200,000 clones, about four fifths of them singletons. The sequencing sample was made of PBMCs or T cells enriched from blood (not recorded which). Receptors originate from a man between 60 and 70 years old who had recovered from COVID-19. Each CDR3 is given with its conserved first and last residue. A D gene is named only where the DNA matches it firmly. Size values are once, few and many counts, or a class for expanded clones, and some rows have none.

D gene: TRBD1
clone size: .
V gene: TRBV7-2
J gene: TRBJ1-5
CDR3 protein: CASSADRGSNQPQHF
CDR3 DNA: TGTGCCAGCAGCGCCGACAGGGGAAGCAATCAGCCCCAGCATTTT

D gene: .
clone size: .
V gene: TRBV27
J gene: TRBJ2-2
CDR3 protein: CASSPQVNTGELFF
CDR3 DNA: TGTGCCAGCAGTCCCCAGGTAAACACCGGGGAGCTGTTTTTT

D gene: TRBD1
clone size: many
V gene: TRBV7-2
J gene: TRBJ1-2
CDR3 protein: CASSLGTGGLSSYGYTF
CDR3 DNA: TGTGCCAGCAGCTTAGGGACAGGGGGACTATCGAGCTATGGCTACACCTTC

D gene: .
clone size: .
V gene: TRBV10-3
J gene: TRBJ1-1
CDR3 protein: CAISEPVKSEDTEAFF
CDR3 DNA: TGTGCCATCAGTGAGCCTGTGAAGTCGGAGGACACTGAAGCTTTCTTT

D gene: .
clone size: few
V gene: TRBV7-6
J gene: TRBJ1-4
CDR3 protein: CASSADHSTNEKLFF
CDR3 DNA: TGTGCCAGCAGCGCCGATCATAGCACTAATGAAAAACTGTTTTTT

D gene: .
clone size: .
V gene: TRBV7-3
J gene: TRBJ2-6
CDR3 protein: CASSLGLGDLTSGANVLTF
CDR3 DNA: TGTGCCAGCAGCTTAGGCCTAGGAGATCTGACCTCTGGGGCCAACGTCCTGACTTTC

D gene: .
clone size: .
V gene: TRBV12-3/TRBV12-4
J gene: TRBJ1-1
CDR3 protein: CASSLLGTEAFF
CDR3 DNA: TGTGCCAGCAGTCTTCTCGGCACTGAAGCTTTCTTT

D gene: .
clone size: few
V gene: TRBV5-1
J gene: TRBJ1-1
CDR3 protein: CASGYPGNTEAFF
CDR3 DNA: TGCGCCAGCGGTTACCCAGGGAACACTGAAGCTTTCTTT

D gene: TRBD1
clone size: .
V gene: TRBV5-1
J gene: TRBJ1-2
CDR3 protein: CASSLARANRGGNYGYTF
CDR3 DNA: TGCGCCAGCAGCTTGGCCCGAGCAAACAGGGGGGGTAACTATGGCTACACCTTC

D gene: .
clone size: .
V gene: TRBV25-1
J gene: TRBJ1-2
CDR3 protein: CASSNLVGDYGYTF
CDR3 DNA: TGTGCCAGCAGTAACCTAGTGGGAGACTATGGCTACACCTTC

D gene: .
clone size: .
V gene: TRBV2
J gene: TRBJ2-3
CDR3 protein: CASSSSLRGAGTDTQYF
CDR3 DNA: TGTGCCAGCAGTTCCAGTCTACGGGGGGCCGGCACAGATACGCAGTATTTT

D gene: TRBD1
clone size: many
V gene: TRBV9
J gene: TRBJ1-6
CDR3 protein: CASSVEGTGGNSPLHF
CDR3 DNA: TGTGCCAGCAGCGTAGAGGGGACAGGGGGCAATTCACCCCTCCACTTT